This T cell receptor beta chain came from a study of shared clonotypes between healthy human individuals. The method was immunoSEQ multiplex PCR; TCRdb's version includes in-frame clones alone and lacks a portion of them. The sample has 1.4 million or so clones; 98% are singletons. Study-wide points: Some naive CD4 clonotypes, about 5.5%, turned up in common across several donors. Naive subsets generally had larger estimated richness than memory subsets.

This CDR3 comprises 15 residues. Trimming left V 6 bases short and J 1 base short, with 17 bases between. Germline CDR1 SGHNT, CDR2 YYREEE (reference sequence). Concerning this clone: The target antigen is unknown.

This receptor was obtained from a man aged 25 to 40 in good health. The chain carries TRBV5-4 and TRBJ2-7, with D possibly being TRBD2 (6 bases). Sequencing was carried out using naive CD4+ T cells sorted from blood. This sample's subset: CD45RA+ positively selected. The DNA for the CDR3 is TGTGCCAGCACCTCGCAGCAAGGGAGGTCCTACGAGCAGTACTTC. Its protein is CASTSQQGRSYEQYF.